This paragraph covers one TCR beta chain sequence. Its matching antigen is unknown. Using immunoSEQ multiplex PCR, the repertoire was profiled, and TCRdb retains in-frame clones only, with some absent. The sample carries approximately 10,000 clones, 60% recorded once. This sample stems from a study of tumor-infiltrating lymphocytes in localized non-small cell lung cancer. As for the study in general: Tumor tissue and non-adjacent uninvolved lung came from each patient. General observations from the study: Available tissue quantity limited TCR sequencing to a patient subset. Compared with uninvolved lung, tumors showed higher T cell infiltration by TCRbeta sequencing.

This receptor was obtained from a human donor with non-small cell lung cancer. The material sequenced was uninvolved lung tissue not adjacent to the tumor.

The CDR3 DNA reads as TGCGCCAGCAGCTCCGGACGGGGGGGAGAGACCCAGTACTTC. It translates to CASSSGRGGETQYF. This chain joins TRBV5-1 and TRBJ2-5, with 8 bases matching TRBD2. The trim removed 3 bases at V and 4 bases at J, leaving 5 bases unmatched. CDR3 length: 14 residues. Germline loops: CDR1 SGHRS, CDR2 YFSETQ. Full variable domain (rest looked up from reference TRBV5-1 and TRBJ2-5): KAGVTQTPRYLIKTRGQQVTLSCSPISGHRSVSWYQQTPGQGLQFLFEYFSETQRNKGNFPGRFSGRQFSNSRSEMNVSTLELGDSALYLCASSSGRGGETQYFGPGTRLLVL.